This T cell receptor (beta chain) was observed in a study of T cell responses to AZD1222 COVID-19 vaccine. TCRdb keeps only in-frame clones here, not all; method: immunoSEQ multiplex PCR. The profile shows some 150,000 clones, 88% of them singletons. This CDR3 spans 15 amino acids. With 8 bases removed from V and 1 base from J, the gap between germline ends came to 17 bases. Germline V lookup: CDR1 SGHAT, CDR2 FQNNGV. In the case of this clone: As yet, its antigen is unknown.

General study findings and limits: Repertoires in all cases were sampled only once the peak T cell response had passed. Spike as a whole was targeted by vaccine-associated CD4 TCRs, dominant at 160-218 and 743-854. Baseline serology detected seropositivity in only six AZD1222 recipients. Clonal diversity was possibly underestimated, and white British individuals and females predominated among donors.

The sequence derives from an adult who received the MenACWY meningococcal vaccine as a control. The sequencing here drew on peripheral blood, taken 28 days after the second dose of the MenACWY control vaccine. The rearrangement uses TRBV11-2 and TRBJ1-1, with D uncertain. CDR3 sequence (DNA): TGTGCCAGCCGTAAGACCCGAAACGCGAACACTGAAGCTTTCTTT. This codes for CASRKTRNANTEAFF.